This T cell receptor beta chain was captured in a study of T cells in women clearing cervical HPV infection. Looking at the study overall: Cases were women with histologically confirmed HPV16-related CIN3 or worse, including a couple of invasive cancers. Controls were women whose single incident HPV16 infection cleared within 12 months without precancer or cancer.

The method was immunoSEQ multiplex PCR; TCRdb's version includes in-frame clones alone and lacks a portion of them. This sample contains more than 20,000 clones. This CDR3 region has 14 residues. Trimming removed 2 bases from V and 10 bases from J, with 12 bases in between. Germline assignment: CDR1 MRHNA and CDR2 SNTAGT. Worth noting for this clone: The antigen remains unidentified. The CDR3 end falls 3 residues outside the read, so it is completed with the germline J gene.

Study outcomes and limitations: It is unknown whether associations predate infection; no effector/memory or HPV-specific sorting.

The TCR originated in a woman between 18 and 70 years old with a cervical HPV16 infection that either progressed to CIN3+ or cleared (not recorded which). Sequencing was done on a sample of blood buffy coat. The chain has TRBV6-4 and TRBJ1-6, with D possibly matching TRBD1 (5 bases). The covered CDR3 bases are TGTGCCAGCAGTGACGCAGGACATCAATCACCC. Translated, it gives CASSDAGHQSP. The entire CDR3 protein reads CASSDAGHQSPLHF.